The T cell receptor (beta chain) described here comes from a study of spatial heterogeneity in lung cancer. At the level of the study: An average of more than ten raw reads was observed per unique TCR and UMI combination. Findings of the study overall: Expanded tumor TCRs that were ubiquitous appeared in blood more at resection than follow-up.

Regarding time point: sample taken at primary tumor resection. A total of fewer than 80 untreated early-stage non-small cell lung cancer patients served as donors. Extraction of whole RNA from tumor, nontumor lung or frozen PBMC preceded unsorted sequencing. This clonotype was seen at least ten times. Its target is not known. From the 5' RACE reads, TCRdb called clonotypes with MiXCR, one entry per CDR3 protein. This sample carries some 41,000 distinct CDR3 sequences, under 7.5% of them seen once, and the ten largest clones take 43%. The input for sequencing was PBMCs, taken at surgery. The TCR originated in a female donor with early-stage non-small cell lung cancer.

CDR3 DNA sequence: TGTGCCAGCGGTTCGGGCACCCGCAGGCACTCTGGGGCCAACGTCCTGACTTTC. Translation gives CASGSGTRRHSGANVLTF. V gene TRBV9 combines with J gene TRBJ2-6; D is undetermined. V lost 7 bases to trimming and J lost 0 bases, with 20 bases between them. This CDR3 spans 18 amino acids. Germline CDR1 SGDLS, CDR2 YYNGEE.